These 21 T cell receptor beta chains originate from one sample sequenced in a study of CD8+ T cells in alopecia areata. This sample's treatment: oral pan-JAK inhibitor, 5-10 mg twice daily. Following RNA extraction, reverse transcription yielded cDNA that acted as the sequencing template. Method: immunoSEQ multiplex PCR; TCRdb's copy keeps in-frame clones and lacks some. The sample includes about 250,000 clones, roughly 63% of them seen just once. This specimen consisted of CD4+ T cells sorted from blood, obtained around week 53, from a patient treated with tofacitinib. All receptors come from a human donor with alopecia areata.

The chain recombines TRBV5-6 with TRBJ2-3, with D unresolved. Deletions cut 5 bases from V and 8 bases from J, with 12 bases between. The CDR3 totals 12 residues. CDR1 is SGHDT and CDR2 is YYEEEE in the germline V gene. The CDR3 region has the DNA TGTGCCAGCAGAAAGGTTGGGTCTACGCAGTATTTT. It translates to CASRKVGSTQYF.

This chain links TRBV18 with TRBJ2-5; maybe TRBD2 (6 bases). Between the trimmed V and J ends, which lost 11 bases and 1 base, there was a span of 14 bases. Germline V gives CDR1 KGHSH, CDR2 LQKENI. CDR3 length equals 13 residues. CDR3 sequence: CAGREPPQETQYF. As DNA, the CDR3 is TGTGCCGGCCGGGAGCCCCCCCAAGAGACCCAGTACTTC.

V gene TRBV7-8 combines with J gene TRBJ1-1; D is unresolved. The V and J ends lost 7 bases and 11 bases respectively, with 29 bases between them. The V gene's germline CDR1 is SGHVS and CDR2 FQNEAQ. The CDR3 totals 16 residues. CDR3 sequence: CASIPRGPAASLKAFF. Written as DNA, the CDR3 is TGTGCCAGCATCCCGCGTGGCCCCGCAGCCTCTTTAAAGGCTTTCTTT.

This clone has only a few counts. The chain combines TRBV29-1 with TRBJ2-1; maybe TRBD1 (5 bases). The ends were cut back, 0 bases at V and 10 bases at J, with 16 bases in the middle. Germline V gives CDR1 SQVTM, CDR2 ANQGSEA. This CDR3 is 14 amino acids long. The CDR3 reads CSVEDQGQPFEQFF. CDR3 bases: TGCAGCGTTGAAGATCAGGGCCAGCCATTCGAGCAGTTCTTC.

The chain uses TRBV29-1 and TRBJ2-1; D is possibly TRBD1 (6 bases). The CDR3 sequence is 14 residues long. Per germline, CDR1 SQVTM and CDR2 ANQGSEA. V was pared by 8 bases and J by 6 bases, with 20 bases between. The CDR3 coding sequence is TGCAGCCTTAGACCCCAGGGGACACTCAATGAGCAGTTCTTC. It is translated as CSLRPQGTLNEQFF.

For this clone: Other nucleotide sequences in the sample specify the same CDR3. The V and J genes are TRBV30 and TRBJ2-3, with 8 bases matching TRBD2. With V trimmed by 5 bases and J by 3 bases, 1 base remained unmatched. The CDR3 loop spans 12 amino acids. Germline V gene sequence: CDR1 GTSNPN, CDR2 SVGIG (reference sequence). CDR3 residues: CAWSGGTDTQYF. The CDR3 nucleotides are TGTGCCTGGTCGGGGGGGACAGATACGCAGTATTTT.

The rearrangement links TRBV11-2 to TRBJ2-7; D is perhaps TRBD1 (6 bases). In germline, CDR1 is SGHAT, CDR2 FQNNGV. The CDR3 contains 12 residues. Trimming took off 5 bases at V and 3 bases at J, with 8 bases between the two ends. CDR3 in amino acids: CASSIQGYEQYF. The CDR3 bases are TGTGCCAGCAGCATACAGGGCTACGAGCAGTACTTC.

The V gene is TRBV5-4, the J gene TRBJ2-1, with TRBD1 as a possible D gene (6 bases). CDR1 SGHNT and CDR2 YYREEE come from the germline V gene (reference sequence). The CDR3 has 15 amino acids. V gave up 6 bases and J gave up 7 bases, with 20 bases separating them. CDR3 sequence (DNA): TGTGCCAGCACCACCAGAACAGGGATTCAGAATGAGCAGTTCTTC. It is translated as CASTTRTGIQNEQFF.

This clone was detected only a few times. This rearrangement joins TRBV29-1 to TRBJ2-5, with a tentative D call TRBD1 (5 bases). The germline gives CDR1 SQVTM, CDR2 ANQGSEA. The CDR3 loop spans 12 amino acids. Trimming pared 3 bases from V and 3 bases from J, leaving 8 bases between. CDR3 DNA sequence: TGCAGCGTTGAGACAGATAAAGAGACCCAGTACTTC. Amino acid sequence: CSVETDKETQYF.

This clone was counted between two and nine times. The CDR3 region is CASSQGGTFKGYTF. The CDR3, as DNA: TGTGCCAGCAGCCAAGGTGGGACGTTCAAAGGCTACACCTTC. This chain uses TRBV14 with TRBJ1-2, with D perhaps matching TRBD1 (5 bases). There are 14 residues in the CDR3. CDR1 and CDR2 (germline): SGHDN, FVKESK. V shed 1 base and J shed 8 bases, with 14 bases lying between them.

The CDR3 DNA is TGTGCCAGCAGCTTCGGGGGGGCCGGCACAGATACGCAGTATTTT. Amino acid sequence: CASSFGGAGTDTQYF. This rearrangement joins TRBV7-2 to TRBJ2-3, with 8 bases aligning to TRBD2. Trimming took 3 bases from V and 1 from J; bases not matched to a gene: 3. The CDR3 sequence is 15 residues long. The germline gives CDR1 SGHTA, CDR2 FQGNSA.

Concerning this clone itself: Other DNA sequences from this sample encode an identical CDR3 as well. The chain combines TRBV7-2 with TRBJ1-2, with D maybe TRBD1 (5 bases). This CDR3 region has 12 residues. Germline loops: CDR1 SGHTA, CDR2 FQGNSA. Trimming left V 5 bases short and J 8 bases short, with 12 bases between. CDR3 bases: TGTGCCAGCAGCCCAGATAGGGGCGGCTACACCTTC. The encoded protein is CASSPDRGGYTF.

A single count supports this clone. The chain is built from TRBV7-2 and TRBJ2-5; D is undetermined. Germline-derived CDR1 and CDR2 are SGHTA and FQGNSA. V was trimmed by 2 bases and J by 7 bases, leaving 14 bases between them. This CDR3 contains 14 residues. For the CDR3, the DNA is TGTGCCAGCAGCTTACGATGGCAAGGAGTGACCCAGTACTTC. Translating it yields CASSLRWQGVTQYF.

This chain joins TRBV14 and TRBJ2-4; D gene uncertain. Looked up from germline, CDR1 is SGHDN and CDR2 is FVKESK. The V end lost 1 base, the J end lost 9 bases, and 13 bases lay between the germline ends. This CDR3 spans 14 amino acids. This CDR3 reads CASSQGIPTAIQYF. The CDR3, as DNA: TGTGCCAGCAGCCAAGGTATCCCAACGGCCATTCAGTACTTC.

The rearrangement joins TRBV5-1 to TRBJ2-7; D may be TRBD2 (5 bases). Between the trimmed V and J ends, which lost 0 bases and 2 bases, there was a span of 9 bases. CDR1 and CDR2 (germline): SGHRS, YFSETQ. The CDR3 has 14 residues. CDR3: CASSLAEGAYEQYF. The DNA for the CDR3 is TGCGCCAGCAGCTTGGCCGAGGGAGCCTACGAGCAGTACTTC.

The V gene is TRBV2, the J gene TRBJ1-5; D gene unclear. The CDR3 is 14 residues long. In germline, CDR1 is SNHLY, CDR2 FYNNEI. V was cut by 4 bases and J by 5 bases, with 12 bases left in between. CDR3 region: CASSVAVQDQPQHF. In DNA form, the CDR3 reads TGTGCCAGCAGTGTGGCGGTCCAAGATCAGCCCCAGCATTTT.

The chain combines TRBV10-3 with TRBJ2-3; D is undetermined. V was trimmed by 4 bases and J by 1 base, leaving 9 bases between them. Germline assignment: CDR1 ENHRY and CDR2 SYGVKD. The CDR3 totals 14 residues. The DNA for the CDR3 is TGTGCCATCAGTGTGGGGTCCCGCACAGATACGCAGTATTTT. Translation gives CAISVGSRTDTQYF.

This chain links TRBV30 with TRBJ1-5; 9 nucleotides line up with TRBD1. V lost 8 bases, J lost 8 bases, and 16 bases stayed unmatched. This CDR3 comprises 15 residues. Germline lookup yields CDR1 GTSNPN and CDR2 SVGIG (reference sequence). The CDR3 DNA reads TGTGCCCGGGACGGGACAGGGTTTCATAGAGAGCCCCAGCATTTT. Amino acids: CARDGTGFHREPQHF.

The chain recombines TRBV7-2 with TRBJ1-1, with TRBD1 as a possible D gene (5 bases). The CDR3 spans 14 residues. Germline CDR1 SGHTA, CDR2 FQGNSA. The V and J ends lost 5 bases and 2 bases respectively, with 12 bases between them. CDR3 DNA sequence: TGTGCCAGCAGCGGGGCACTAGTTAACACTGAAGCTTTCTTT. As protein: CASSGALVNTEAFF.

This chain links TRBV18 with TRBJ2-4; possible D gene TRBD2, 5 bases. V lost 2 bases to trimming and J lost 2 bases, with 16 bases between them. Germline V gives CDR1 KGHSH, CDR2 LQKENI. The CDR3 loop spans 17 amino acids. CDR3 protein: CASSPKADPRSKNIQYF. The CDR3 DNA reads TGTGCCAGCTCACCAAAAGCGGACCCCCGATCCAAAAACATTCAGTACTTC.

The chain has TRBV29-1 and TRBJ1-1, with TRBD1 matching 9 bases. In germline, CDR1 is SQVTM, CDR2 ANQGSEA. Trimming took 6 bases from V and 1 from J; bases not matched to a gene: 3. The CDR3 runs 13 residues. The CDR3 sequence is CSVDRGRNTEAFF. CDR3 nucleotides: TGCAGCGTGGACAGGGGCCGGAACACTGAAGCTTTCTTT. The entire variable domain, with the rest obtained from reference TRBV29-1 and TRBJ1-1, is as follows: SAVISQKPSRDICQRGTSLTIQCQVDSQVTMMFWYRQQPGQSLTLIATANQGSEATYESGFVIDKFPISRPNLTFSTLTVSNMSPEDSSIYLCSVDRGRNTEAFFGQGTRLTVV.